The clone carrying this TCR beta chain was counted only a few times. Trimming took 4 bases from V and 0 from J, leaving 15 bases between them. This CDR3 contains 16 residues. Per the germline V gene, CDR1 is LGHNA and CDR2 is YSLEER. In the original processing: Counts of nucleated cells, estimated from reference gene primer amplification, were obtained. Clones were read by immunoSEQ multiplex PCR, and TCRdb kept only the in-frame ones, dropping some. The DNA gave D and trimming, while V, J and clone size come from that table. The top ten hold roughly 6.7% of the sample, which has approximately 230,000 clones, roughly 88% seen once. These data originate in a study of blood T cell repertoires in COVID-19. At the level of the study: Samples of COVID-19 (acute and convalescent) were obtained from the United States, Italy and Spain. PBMCs, B-cell-depleted T cells, or T cells provided the cDNA or gDNA that made up the material.

Enrollment of patients from Seattle took place during active infection, with longitudinal follow-up. The V gene is TRBV4-3, the J gene TRBJ1-1; tentative D call: TRBD1 (5 bases). Input material: peripheral blood. This receptor was taken from a woman between 25 and 40 years old with COVID-19, enrolled during active disease. CDR3 nucleotide sequence: TGCGCCAGCAGCCTTGACGCGACAGCATTGAACACTGAAGCTTTCTTT. Translating it yields CASSLDATALNTEAFF.